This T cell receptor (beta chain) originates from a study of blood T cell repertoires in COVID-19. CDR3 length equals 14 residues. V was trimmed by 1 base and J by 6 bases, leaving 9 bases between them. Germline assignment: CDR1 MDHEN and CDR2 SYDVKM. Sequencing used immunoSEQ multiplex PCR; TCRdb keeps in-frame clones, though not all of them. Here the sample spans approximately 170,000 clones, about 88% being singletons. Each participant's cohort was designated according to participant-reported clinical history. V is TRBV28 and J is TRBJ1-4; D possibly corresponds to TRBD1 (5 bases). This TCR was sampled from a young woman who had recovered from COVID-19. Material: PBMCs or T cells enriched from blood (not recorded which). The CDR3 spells CASSLLGADEKLFF. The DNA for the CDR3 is TGTGCCAGCAGTTTATTAGGGGCGGATGAAAAACTGTTTTTT.